These 8 T cell receptor beta chains were sequenced from one sample in a study of Ad26.COV2.S vaccination and SARS-CoV-2 variants. The method was immunoSEQ multiplex PCR; TCRdb's version includes in-frame clones alone and lacks a portion of them. The data show around 86,000 clones, 82% seen once. Sequencing used peripheral blood, obtained after recovery from COVID-19. The receptors here all came from a human donor who had recovered from COVID-19.

V and J are TRBV7-2 and TRBJ1-1, with 7 bases fitting TRBD1. Trimming removed 5 bases from V and 1 base from J; junction bases left unmatched: 7. The CDR3 covers 15 residues. Germline V lookup: CDR1 SGHTA, CDR2 FQGNSA. The CDR3 region is CASSPPTGRNTEAFF. For the CDR3, the DNA is TGTGCCAGCAGCCCCCCGACAGGGAGGAACACTGAAGCTTTCTTT. Variable domain in full (rest from reference TRBV7-2 and TRBJ1-1): GAGVSQSPSNKVTEKGKDVELRCDPISGHTALYWYRQSLGQGLEFLIYFQGNSAPDKSGLPSDRFSAERTGGSVSTLTIQRTQQEDSAVYLCASSPPTGRNTEAFFGQGTRLTVV.

V is TRBV11-2 and J is TRBJ2-1; 9 positions match TRBD1. Germline trimming cut 1 base from V and 7 bases from J; bases unmatched to any gene: 11. The CDR3 loop spans 17 amino acids. Germline-derived CDR1 and CDR2 are SGHAT and FQNNGV. The DNA for the CDR3 is TGTGCCAGCAGCTTAGGTCCCGGGACAGGGTCTTTGAATGAGCAGTTCTTC. It yields the protein CASSLGPGTGSLNEQFF.

As DNA, the CDR3 is TGTGCCAGCAGAGGAGGGGGAAACACTGAAGCTTTCTTT. Its translation is CASRGGGNTEAFF. The chain has TRBV6-5 and TRBJ1-1; a weak D match, TRBD1 (6 bases). This CDR3 contains 13 residues. Trimming pared 6 bases from V and 2 bases from J, leaving 10 bases between. Germline CDR1 MNHEY, CDR2 SVGAGI.

The chain joins TRBV28 to TRBJ2-7, with D possibly TRBD1 on 5 matching bases. The V end was cut by 3 bases, the J end by 5 bases, with 17 bases between. The CDR3 covers 15 residues. Germline CDR1 and CDR2: MDHEN and SYDVKM. The CDR3, as DNA: TGTGCCAGCAGTTTTGACTTGAACAGGAGCCACGAGCAGTACTTC. Translation: CASSFDLNRSHEQYF. The full variable domain, in which reference TRBV28 and TRBJ2-7 provide the parts outside the CDR3, is DVKVTQSSRYLVKRTGEKVFLECVQDMDHENMFWYRQDPGLGLRLIYFSYDVKMKEKGDIPEGYSVSREKKERFSLILESASTNQTSMYLCASSFDLNRSHEQYFGPGTRLTVT.

The CDR3, as DNA: TGTGCCAGCAGCCAAGATTCTAGGCCTAGCGGGTCATGGAATGAGCAGTTCTTC. Translated, it gives CASSQDSRPSGSWNEQFF. This sequence joins TRBV3-1 (or the pseudogene TRBV3-2) and TRBJ2-1; 8 bases are a match to TRBD2. The ends lost 0 bases at V and 7 bases at J; junction bases unmatched: 14. The CDR3 has 18 amino acids. CDR1 and CDR2 from the germline V gene are LGHDT and YNNKEL (reference sequence).

The chain has TRBV6-5 and TRBJ2-7, with 8 bases aligning to TRBD2. Unmatched junction bases numbered 5, after V lost 4 bases and J lost 3 bases. Per germline, CDR1 MNHEY and CDR2 SVGAGI. The CDR3 is 14 amino acids. DNA of the CDR3: TGTGCCAGCAGTTCGACTAGCGTATACTACGAGCAGTACTTC. Translating gives CASSSTSVYYEQYF.

This clone came up a few times. The rearrangement joins TRBV11-3 to TRBJ2-7; no reliable D call. The germline V gene has CDR1 SGHNT and CDR2 YENEEA. The CDR3 is 14 residues long. Trimming took off 6 bases at V and 2 bases at J, with 14 bases between the two ends. The CDR3 reads CASSPPQDTYEQYF. The CDR3 DNA is TGTGCCAGCAGTCCTCCGCAGGATACCTACGAGCAGTACTTC. Filled out from reference TRBV11-3 and TRBJ2-7, the complete variable domain reads EAGVVQSPRYKIIEKKQPVAFWCNPISGHNTLYWYLQNLGQGPELLIRYENEEAVDDSQLPKDRFSAERLKGVDSTLKIQPAELGDSAVYLCASSPPQDTYEQYFGPGTRLTVT.

The chain carries TRBV7-2 and TRBJ1-3; D call uncertain. There are 15 residues in the CDR3. CDR1 is SGHTA, CDR2 FQGNSA, per germline. V was clipped by 4 bases and J by 0 bases, with 10 bases between them. CDR3 nucleotide sequence: TGTGCCAGCAGCTCCCTCACTTTCTCTGGAAACACCATATATTTT. Protein product: CASSSLTFSGNTIYF.